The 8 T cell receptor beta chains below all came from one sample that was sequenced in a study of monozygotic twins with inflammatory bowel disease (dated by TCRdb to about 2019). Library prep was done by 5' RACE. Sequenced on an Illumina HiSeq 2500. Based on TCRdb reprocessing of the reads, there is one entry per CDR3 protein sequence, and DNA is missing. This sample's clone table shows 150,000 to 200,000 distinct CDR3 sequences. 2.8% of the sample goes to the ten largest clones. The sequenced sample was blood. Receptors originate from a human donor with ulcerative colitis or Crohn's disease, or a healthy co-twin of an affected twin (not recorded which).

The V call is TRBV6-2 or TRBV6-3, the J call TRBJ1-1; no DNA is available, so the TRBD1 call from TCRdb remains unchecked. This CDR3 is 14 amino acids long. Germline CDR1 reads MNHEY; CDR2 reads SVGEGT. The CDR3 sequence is CASSTRDRAPEAFF.

This CDR3 is CASSRTGNSNQPQHF. The rearrangement joins TRBV6-2 or TRBV6-3 to TRBJ1-5; lacking DNA, the TRBD1 call made by TCRdb goes unchecked. This CDR3 is 15 amino acids long. CDR1 is MNHEY, CDR2 SVGEGT, per germline.

The CDR3: CASSPTPGLAEGLSYNEQFF. V usage is TRBV5-6 and J usage is TRBJ2-1; checking the TCRdb D call of TRBD2 is not possible without DNA. CDR1 is SGHDT and CDR2 is YYEEEE in the germline V gene. This CDR3 contains 20 residues.

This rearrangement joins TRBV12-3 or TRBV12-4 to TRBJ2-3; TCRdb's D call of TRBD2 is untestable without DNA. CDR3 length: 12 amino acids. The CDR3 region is CATSGSHNTQYF.

CDR3 sequence: CASSLAVGPYNEQFF. The J gene is TRBJ2-1, the V gene TRBV11-2. The CDR3 is 15 amino acids. The germline gives CDR1 SGHAT, CDR2 FQNNGV.

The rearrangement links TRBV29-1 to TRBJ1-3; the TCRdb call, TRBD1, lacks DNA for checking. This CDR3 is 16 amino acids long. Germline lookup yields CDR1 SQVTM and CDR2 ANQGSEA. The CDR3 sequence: CSVEEEAGGAGNTIYF. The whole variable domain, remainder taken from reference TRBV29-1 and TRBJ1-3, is SAVISQKPSRDICQRGTSLTIQCQVDSQVTMMFWYRQQPGQSLTLIATANQGSEATYESGFVIDKFPISRPNLTFSTLTVSNMSPEDSSIYLCSVEEEAGGAGNTIYFGEGSWLTVV.

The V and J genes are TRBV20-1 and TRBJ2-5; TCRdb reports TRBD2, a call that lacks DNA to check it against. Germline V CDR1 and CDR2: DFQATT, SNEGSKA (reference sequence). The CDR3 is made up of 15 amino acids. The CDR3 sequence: CSARAPGRGEETQYF.

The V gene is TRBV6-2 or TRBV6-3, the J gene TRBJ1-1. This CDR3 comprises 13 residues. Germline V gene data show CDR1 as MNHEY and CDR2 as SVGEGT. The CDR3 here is CASSYSLELEAFF.